This TCR beta chain was identified in a study of vaccination effects on CD4 cells after COVID-19. Using viral peptide pools, the ViraFEST assay grew out antigen-specific CD4+ T cells prior to sequencing. At the end of about 10 days of culture, CD4+ T cells were isolated. Two-dose vaccination with either BNT162b2 or mRNA-1273 was given to the participants. Cells had half their medium changed to IL-2 medium on days 3 and 7. About this clone: Antigen unknown.

This CDR3 contains 15 residues. The V and J ends lost 3 bases and 10 bases respectively, with 15 bases between them. In germline, CDR1 is KGHDR, CDR2 SFDVKD. Profiled with immunoSEQ multiplex PCR; TCRdb holds only in-frame clones, not every one. This table has about 32,000 clones, approximately 75% appearing once. Sequences were derived from CD4+ T cells from PBMCs cultured with HCoV-229E spike peptides, sampled after COVID-19 vaccination. The gene calls are TRBV24-1 and TRBJ1-6; TRBD1 might be the D (5 bases). This clonotype originated in a human donor who received a COVID-19 vaccine. DNA of the CDR3: TGTGCCACCAGTGATGGGCGGGACGCAGGGTCACCCCTCCACTTT. It yields the protein CATSDGRDAGSPLHF.